The T cell receptor beta chain under discussion was sequenced for a study of blood T cell repertoires in COVID-19. Study context: From the United States, Italy and Spain came samples of acute and convalescent COVID-19. In each case, the material was cDNA or gDNA derived from T cells, B-cell-depleted T cells, or PBMCs.

As processed by the authors: From reference gene primer amplification, estimates of nucleated cell counts were derived. The repertoire was sequenced with immunoSEQ multiplex PCR; TCRdb's copy has only in-frame clones and lacks some. V and J calls plus clone size are reproduced from that table; the DNA served to infer D and trimming. Among some 300,000 clones, around nine tenths were seen once, and the ten largest hold 1.3%. Germline V gene lookup returns CDR1 MNHNY and CDR2 SVGAGI (reference sequence). This CDR3 is 18 amino acids long. The V gene end was trimmed by 5 bases and the J gene end by 0 bases; junction bases not matched to a gene: 11.

Source material: peripheral blood. The V call is TRBV6-6, the J call TRBJ2-3, with 10 bases lining up with TRBD2. The receptor was derived from a man between 65 and 85 years old with acute or convalescent COVID-19. CDR3 region: CASSLRLQRGGSTDTQYF. CDR3 nucleotide sequence: TGTGCCAGCAGTCTACGACTACAGCGGGGGGGTAGCACAGATACGCAGTATTTT.